This T cell receptor (beta chain) was sequenced in a study of blood T cells in healthy people across ages. In this sample, this clonotype turned up a few times. The authors ran a second PCR of about 7 to 11 cycles using a sample-barcoded 5' primer and a J-beta primer mix. TCRdb processed the 5' RACE reads anew with MiXCR; each CDR3 protein has one entry. The data hold about 640,000 distinct CDR3 sequences, with approximately 30% observed a single time. The CDR3 length is 15 residues. The V and J ends lost 0 bases and 10 bases respectively, with 14 bases between them. In germline, CDR1 is SGDLS, CDR2 YYNGEE.

This clonotype was sampled from an elderly woman in good health. This sequence joins TRBV9 and TRBJ1-6; D not resolved. Sequenced sample: blood. The CDR3 protein is CASSVGDGPSSPLHF. CDR3 DNA sequence: TGTGCCAGCAGCGTAGGAGACGGACCTTCGTCACCCCTCCACTTT.